This T cell receptor beta chain comes out of a study of beta chain features in type 1 diabetes. The whole isolated RNA underwent reverse transcription, so sequencing captured expressed TCRB transcripts. The average output of naive, central memory and regulatory T cell samples was approximately 3.7 million reads. The assay was immunoSEQ multiplex PCR, and TCRdb's table has in-frame clones only and misses some. The sample yields 250,000 to 350,000 clones, 13% to 15% seen once. Study-level points and caveats: Relative to healthy donors, patients appeared to have naive, central memory and Treg TCRB repertoires that were more similar. Sequencing from cDNA could over-represent high-TCR-expressing cells.

Germline V gene lookup returns CDR1 SGHTA and CDR2 FQGNSA. V lost 4 bases and J lost 1; bases outside the gene matches: 8. The CDR3 has 16 amino acids. This clone was counted between two and nine times. What it binds is not known. The chain uses TRBV7-2 and TRBJ2-3, with TRBD1 identical over 7 bases. The sample taken for sequencing was central memory CD4+ T cells from blood. The receptor was isolated from a man aged 30 to 39 in good health. The CDR3 loop reads CASSSRQQGGTDTQYF. CDR3 coding DNA: TGTGCCAGCAGCTCTAGGCAGCAGGGGGGCACAGATACGCAGTATTTT.